Shown below are 24 T cell receptor beta chains from a single sample sequenced in a study of CD8 T cells in ankylosing spondylitis. A single record per CDR3 protein comes from TCRdb applying MiXCR to the 5' RACE reads. The data show around 300,000 distinct CDR3 sequences, approximately 15% seen once. What was sequenced was blood, either unsorted or a sorted T cell fraction (not recorded which). Receptors originate from a male donor with ankylosing spondylitis or in good health (not recorded which).

The V gene is TRBV5-1, the J gene TRBJ1-5; no clear D. Germline lookup yields CDR1 SGHRS and CDR2 YFSETQ. Between the trimmed V and J ends, which lost 0 bases and 3 bases, there was a span of 7 bases. The CDR3 loop spans 14 amino acids. CDR3 sequence reads: CASSLGGVNQPQHF. CDR3 bases: TGCGCCAGCAGCTTGGGAGGAGTCAATCAGCCCCAGCATTTT.

This clonotype was detected only a few times. The chain recombines TRBV7-9 with TRBJ2-5; D unclear. The CDR3 loop spans 13 amino acids. CDR1 and CDR2 (germline): SEHNR, FQNEAQ (reference sequence). With 5 bases removed from V and 7 bases from J, the gap between germline ends came to 14 bases. The CDR3 is CASSPRAPGTQYF. CDR3 sequence (DNA): TGTGCCAGCAGCCCTCGGGCCCCAGGGACCCAGTACTTC.

J is TRBJ2-3 and V is TRBV20-1, with D tentatively TRBD1 or TRBD2 (5 bases each). Trimming removed 3 bases at V and 5 bases at J, with 18 bases between. This CDR3 has 15 amino acids. Germline V gene sequence: CDR1 DFQATT, CDR2 SNEGSKA (reference sequence). The CDR3 DNA follows: TGCAGTGCTAGGTCCCTCGGGACCGACAGAGATACGCAGTATTTT. This encodes CSARSLGTDRDTQYF.

The table lists this clonotype with many counts. The chain couples TRBV10-3 to TRBJ2-7; D perhaps matches TRBD2 (6 bases). Germline V gene data show CDR1 as ENHRY and CDR2 as SYGVKD. CDR3 length: 12 amino acids. Trimming left V 1 base short and J 7 bases short, with 8 bases between. As DNA, the CDR3 is TGTGCCATCAGTGAGTGGGGGAGGGAGCAGTACTTC. Translation gives CAISEWGREQYF.

This sequence joins TRBV5-1 and TRBJ2-5, with 7 bases matching TRBD1. Trimming removed 3 bases from V and 2 bases from J; junction bases left unmatched: 4. Germline V gene lookup returns CDR1 SGHRS and CDR2 YFSETQ. The CDR3 spans 14 residues. The CDR3 DNA reads as TGCGCCAGCAGCTACCGGGACAGACAAGAGACCCAGTACTTC. It specifies CASSYRDRQETQYF.

The sample holds a few counts of this clonotype. The chain recombines TRBV12-3 or TRBV12-4 with TRBJ2-1; D ambiguous. This CDR3 has 16 amino acids. Deletions cut 7 bases from V and 0 bases from J, with 16 bases between. The CDR3 region has the DNA TGTGCCAGCATTCCCTCTGGCTTCTTCTCCTACAATGAGCAGTTCTTC. It yields the protein CASIPSGFFSYNEQFF.

The rearrangement uses TRBV20-1 and TRBJ2-1, with a possible D match to TRBD1 (6 bases). CDR1 and CDR2 from the germline V gene are DFQATT and SNEGSKA (reference sequence). This CDR3 has 14 amino acids. Trimming took off 6 bases at V and 4 bases at J, with 16 bases between the two ends. CDR3 sequence reads: CSADGEQGYNEQFF. CDR3 nucleotide sequence: TGCAGTGCGGACGGTGAACAGGGTTACAATGAGCAGTTCTTC.

With respect to this clonotype: At one end the junction does not follow the germline gene, possibly because of a read error. The chain joins TRBV5-1 to TRBJ2-7; 7 bases are shared with TRBD1. The CDR3 has 13 amino acids. Germline V gene lookup returns CDR1 SGHRS and CDR2 YFSETQ. The CDR3 DNA is TGTGCCAGCAGTTTAGACAGGGACTACGAGCAGTACTTC. This codes for CASSLDRDYEQYF.

The J gene is TRBJ2-3, the V gene TRBV5-1; TRBD2 aligns across 8 bases. Trimming took 0 bases from V and 2 from J; bases not matched to a gene: 11. Germline loops: CDR1 SGHRS, CDR2 YFSETQ. This CDR3 comprises 18 residues. The chain's CDR3 is CASSLEGITSGHTDTQYF. CDR3 bases: TGCGCCAGCAGCTTGGAGGGGATAACTAGCGGACACACAGATACGCAGTATTTT. The variable domain in full, completed from reference TRBV5-1 and TRBJ2-3, reads KAGVTQTPRYLIKTRGQQVTLSCSPISGHRSVSWYQQTPGQGLQFLFEYFSETQRNKGNFPGRFSGRQFSNSRSEMNVSTLELGDSALYLCASSLEGITSGHTDTQYFGPGTRLTVL.

This clonotype was observed a few times. CDR3 sequence reads: CASSQGAGVSYNEQFF. The DNA of the CDR3 is TGTGCCAGCAGCCAAGGTGCCGGGGTCTCCTACAATGAGCAGTTCTTC. J is TRBJ2-1 and V is TRBV3-1; a weak D match, TRBD2 (5 bases). V gave up 1 base and J gave up 0 bases, with 10 bases separating them. CDR1 and CDR2 from the germline V gene are LGHDT and YNNKEL (reference sequence). CDR3 length: 16 amino acids.

This clonotype was observed a handful of times. V usage is TRBV12-3 or TRBV12-4 and J usage is TRBJ1-2; D gene uncertain. V lost 5 bases to trimming and J lost 8 bases, with 9 bases between them. CDR3 length: 11 residues. The CDR3 nucleotides read TGTGCCAGCAGTGGTGGTCTCGGCTACACCTTC. Protein product: CASSGGLGYTF.

This clonotype was counted between two and nine times. The rearrangement joins TRBV5-1 to TRBJ2-3; 9 bases are a match to TRBD1. The CDR3 totals 15 residues. The V segment lost 4 bases and the J segment 0 bases; nucleotides outside the gene matches: 3. Germline V gene sequence: CDR1 SGHRS, CDR2 YFSETQ. The CDR3 is CASSIGTGSTDTQYF. The CDR3 DNA is TGCGCCAGCAGCATAGGGACAGGGAGCACAGATACGCAGTATTTT.

Details on this clonotype: A junction end diverges from the germline sequence, so it may reflect a read error. The J gene is TRBJ2-2, the V gene TRBV5-1, with 9 bases fitting TRBD1. Per germline, CDR1 SGHRS and CDR2 YFSETQ. The CDR3 runs to 18 residues. The CDR3 DNA follows: TGCGCCAGCAGCCCCTGGGACAGGGAATCCCCTAACACCTGGGAGCTGTTTTTT. Residues: CASSPWDRESPNTWELFF.

This clonotype was observed at least ten times. The chain is built from TRBV20-1 and TRBJ1-1; D is unclear. V was shortened by 5 bases and J by 2 bases, with 12 bases between the two germline ends. This CDR3 is built from 13 residues. Per germline, CDR1 DFQATT and CDR2 SNEGSKA (reference sequence). CDR3 bases: TGCAGTGCTCCCGGAGAGGGTAACACTGAAGCTTTCTTT. It codes for CSAPGEGNTEAFF.

The chain employs TRBV15 and TRBJ1-5; the match to TRBD1 covers 9 bases. Germline values: CDR1 LNHNV, CDR2 YYDKDF (reference sequence). With 3 bases clipped from V and 6 bases from J, the junction kept 6 bases outside the gene matches. The CDR3 totals 15 residues. Here the CDR3 DNA reads TGTGCCACCAGCAGTATACAGGGGGCTGTTCAGCCCCAGCATTTT. Its translation is CATSSIQGAVQPQHF.

A few counts support this clonotype. The V call is TRBV7-6, the J call TRBJ2-1; 9 positions agree with TRBD1. The trim removed 3 bases at V and 5 bases at J, leaving 2 bases unmatched. The CDR3 length is 14 residues. Per germline, CDR1 SGHVS and CDR2 FNYEAQ. The CDR3 bases are TGTGCCAGCAGCTTGCGGACAGGGGACAATGAGCAGTTCTTC. Its protein is CASSLRTGDNEQFF.

Here the CDR3 reads CSARDLRSGGTDTQYF. The CDR3, as DNA: TGCAGTGCTAGAGACCTTCGTAGCGGGGGCACAGATACGCAGTATTTT. The chain joins TRBV20-1 to TRBJ2-3, with 8 bases aligning to TRBD2. CDR1 is DFQATT, CDR2 SNEGSKA, per germline (reference sequence). J gave up 1 base and V 0 bases, and 6 bases lay outside the gene matches. The CDR3 length is 16 residues.

This clonotype was counted a few times. This chain joins TRBV6-2 or TRBV6-3 and TRBJ1-1, with unresolved D. This CDR3 is built from 16 residues. Germline values: CDR1 MNHEY, CDR2 SVGEGT. Deletions cut 0 bases from V and 1 base from J, with 12 bases between. In DNA, the CDR3 is TGTGCCAGCAGTTACTCTTTGGACGGGGAGAACACTGAAGCTTTCTTT. Translating gives CASSYSLDGENTEAFF.

This sequence joins TRBV18 and TRBJ2-7, with D uncertain. Looked up from germline, CDR1 is KGHSH and CDR2 is LQKENI. The CDR3 has 11 amino acids. V dropped 3 bases and J dropped 7 bases, with 7 bases sitting between them. Here the CDR3 reads CASSPREEQYF. CDR3 DNA sequence: TGTGCCAGCTCACCCCGTGAAGAGCAGTACTTC.

The table lists this clonotype with a few counts. The chain uses TRBV28 and TRBJ2-2, with 11 bases matching TRBD1. CDR1 and CDR2 from the germline V gene are MDHEN and SYDVKM. V trimming: 5 bases; J trimming: 6 bases; junction bases outside the gene matches: 5. CDR3 length: 15 amino acids. CDR3 loop: CASSAPGQGAGELFF. The CDR3 nucleotides read TGTGCCAGCAGTGCCCCGGGACAGGGGGCCGGGGAGCTGTTTTTT.

Only a few counts were recorded for this clonotype. The gene calls are TRBV12-3 or TRBV12-4 and TRBJ1-2; D call uncertain. This CDR3 is 15 amino acids long. V dropped 6 bases and J dropped 3 bases, with 17 bases sitting between them. Here the CDR3 reads CASSLRQSGDYGYTF. In DNA, the CDR3 is TGTGCCAGCAGCTTGAGGCAATCAGGCGACTATGGCTACACCTTC.

This clonotype was observed a few times. The V and J genes are TRBV7-6 and TRBJ1-3; D is uncertain. CDR1 is SGHVS and CDR2 is FNYEAQ in the germline V gene. The CDR3 extends over 14 amino acids. Trimming took off 4 bases at V and 4 bases at J, with 11 bases between the two ends. Here the CDR3 DNA reads TGTGCCAGCAGCTCCCACGCGGAAGGAAACACCATATATTTT. Protein product: CASSSHAEGNTIYF.

CDR3 protein: CSAQDTFYEQYF. The CDR3 bases are TGCAGTGCCCAGGACACTTTTTACGAGCAGTACTTC. This chain connects TRBV20-1 to TRBJ2-7, with TRBD1 as a possible D gene (5 bases). CDR3 length: 12 amino acids. The germline V and J ends were trimmed by 6 bases and 4 bases, with 13 bases remaining between them. Germline values: CDR1 DFQATT, CDR2 SNEGSKA (reference sequence).

This clonotype was counted only a few times. The chain uses TRBV20-1 and TRBJ2-1; TRBD2 matches 16 bases. V lost 6 bases to trimming and J lost 0 bases; unmatched junction nucleotides: 11. Germline V CDR1 and CDR2: DFQATT, SNEGSKA (reference sequence). The CDR3 contains 19 residues. Written as DNA, the CDR3 is TGCAGTGCACGTCCGGGACTAGCGGGGGGGCCTGGCTCCTACAATGAGCAGTTCTTC. It translates to CSARPGLAGGPGSYNEQFF.